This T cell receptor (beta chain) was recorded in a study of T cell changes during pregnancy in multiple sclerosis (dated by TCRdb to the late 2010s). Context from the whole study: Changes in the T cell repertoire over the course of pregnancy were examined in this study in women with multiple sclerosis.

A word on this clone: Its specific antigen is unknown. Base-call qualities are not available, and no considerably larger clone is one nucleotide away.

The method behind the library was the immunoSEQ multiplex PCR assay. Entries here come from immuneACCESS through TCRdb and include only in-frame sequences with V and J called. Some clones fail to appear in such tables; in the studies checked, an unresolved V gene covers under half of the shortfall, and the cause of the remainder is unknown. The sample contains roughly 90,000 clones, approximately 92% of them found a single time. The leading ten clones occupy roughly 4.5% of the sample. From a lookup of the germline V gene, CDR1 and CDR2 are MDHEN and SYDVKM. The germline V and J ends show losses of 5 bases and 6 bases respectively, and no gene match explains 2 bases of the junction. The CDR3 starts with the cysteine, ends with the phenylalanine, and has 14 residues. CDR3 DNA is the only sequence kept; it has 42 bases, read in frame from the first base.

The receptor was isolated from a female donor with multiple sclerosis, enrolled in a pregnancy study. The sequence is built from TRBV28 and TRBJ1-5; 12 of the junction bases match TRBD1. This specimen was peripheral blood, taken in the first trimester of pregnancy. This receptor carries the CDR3 CASSGGQGAQPQHF. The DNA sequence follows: TGTGCCAGCAGTGGGGGACAGGGGGCTCAGCCCCAGCATTTT.